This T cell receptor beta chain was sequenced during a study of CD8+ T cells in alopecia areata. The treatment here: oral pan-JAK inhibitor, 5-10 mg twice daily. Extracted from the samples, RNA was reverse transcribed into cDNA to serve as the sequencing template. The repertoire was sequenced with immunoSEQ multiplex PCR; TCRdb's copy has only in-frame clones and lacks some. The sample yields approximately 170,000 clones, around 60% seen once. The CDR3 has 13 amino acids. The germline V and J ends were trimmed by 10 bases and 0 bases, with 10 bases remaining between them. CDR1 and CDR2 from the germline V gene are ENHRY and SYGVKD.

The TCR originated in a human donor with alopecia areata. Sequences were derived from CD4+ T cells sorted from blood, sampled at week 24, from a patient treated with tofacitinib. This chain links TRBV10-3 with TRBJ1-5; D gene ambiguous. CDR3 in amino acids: CATTPDSNQPQHF. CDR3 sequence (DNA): TGTGCCACGACACCAGATAGCAATCAGCCCCAGCATTTT.